The 29 T cell receptor beta chains below were found in one sample sequenced in a study of tissue T cells after allogeneic stem cell transplantation. The data were produced by immunoSEQ multiplex PCR, yet TCRdb's version contains in-frame clones alone and is incomplete. The sample carries about 9,800 clones, 65% recorded once. This sample comprised tissue from the stomach, obtained at autopsy. All receptors derive from a male donor at least 60 years old with lung cancer.

The chain is built from TRBV5-1 and TRBJ2-7; D gene uncertain. Germline CDR1 reads SGHRS; CDR2 reads YFSETQ. Trimming left V 0 bases short and J 3 bases short, with 7 bases between. The CDR3 is 13 amino acids. CDR3 coding DNA: TGCGCCAGCAGCTTGGAGGCAGGCTACGAGCAGTACTTC. Its translation is CASSLEAGYEQYF.

The chain carries TRBV10-2 and TRBJ2-5; 9 bases line up with TRBD1. This CDR3 has 14 residues. Unmatched junction bases numbered 7, after V lost 6 bases and J lost 5 bases. Germline V lookup: CDR1 WSHSY, CDR2 SAAADI. CDR3 region: CASRTGGAGETQYF. The CDR3 DNA follows: TGCGCCAGCAGAACAGGGGGCGCGGGGGAGACCCAGTACTTC.

This chain's CDR3 is CASSSGTGGETQYF. CDR3 DNA sequence: TGTGCCAGCAGCTCCGGGACAGGGGGAGAGACCCAGTACTTC. V is TRBV7-2 and J is TRBJ2-5, with 11 bases fitting TRBD1. CDR3 length: 14 amino acids. CDR1 is SGHTA, CDR2 FQGNSA, per germline. V gave up 4 bases and J gave up 4 bases; unmatched junction bases: 2.

This clone was detected once. The rearrangement links TRBV2 to TRBJ2-1, with D maybe TRBD2 (5 bases). Looked up from germline, CDR1 is SNHLY and CDR2 is FYNNEI. The CDR3 covers 15 residues. V dropped 2 bases and J dropped 9 bases, with 17 bases sitting between them. CDR3 residues: CASSELVGEGSEQFF. Written as DNA, the CDR3 is TGTGCCAGCAGTGAATTGGTGGGAGAAGGGAGTGAGCAGTTCTTC.

The chain uses TRBV5-1 and TRBJ2-1; TRBD2 might be the D (5 bases). V dropped 4 bases and J dropped 4 bases, with 15 bases sitting between them. The CDR3 spans 15 residues. Per germline, CDR1 SGHRS and CDR2 YFSETQ. CDR3 coding DNA: TGCGCCAGCAGCCTCAGGATACCGGGGTACAATGAGCAGTTCTTC. Its protein is CASSLRIPGYNEQFF.

The chain links TRBV25-1 to TRBJ2-1, with D hard to call. This CDR3 spans 12 amino acids. Per the germline V gene, CDR1 is MGHDK and CDR2 is SYGVNS. Trimming removed 1 base from V and 8 bases from J, with 6 bases in between. The CDR3 DNA sequence: TGTGCCAGCAGTGAATTTTGGCATGAGCAGTTCTTC. This sequence encodes CASSEFWHEQFF.

The J gene is TRBJ2-7, the V gene TRBV21-1; no DNA check was done on the table's D call, TRBD1. TRBV21-1 is shown as a pseudogene. The CDR3 sequence is 15 residues long. CDR3 protein: CASCLGGRAIYEQYF. CDR3 nucleotide sequence: TGTGCCAGCTGTTTAGGGGGCAGGGCCATCTACGAGCAGTACTTC.

This CDR3 reads CASSLGQGAVYGYTF. In DNA, the CDR3 is TGTGCCAGCAGCTTAGGACAGGGGGCTGTCTATGGCTACACCTTC. The chain couples TRBV11-2 to TRBJ1-2, with 10 bases aligning to TRBD1. The V gene's germline CDR1 is SGHAT and CDR2 FQNNGV. J was trimmed by 4 bases and V by 1 base; bases with no gene match: 3. The CDR3 has 15 residues.

There are a few counts of this clone. The rearrangement joins TRBV12-5 to TRBJ1-2; 9 bases agree with TRBD1. This CDR3 spans 17 amino acids. Germline CDR1 is LGHNT and CDR2 is FRNRAP. V was pared by 6 bases and J by 4 bases, with 15 bases of the junction left unmatched. The CDR3 nucleotides are TGTGCTAGTGGCCCCCTATCTCGACAGGGGGATGTCTATGGCTACACCTTC. Translation: CASGPLSRQGDVYGYTF.

The chain couples TRBV2 to TRBJ1-1; the D is unclear. This CDR3 is 14 amino acids long. Germline CDR1 SNHLY, CDR2 FYNNEI. V was pared by 4 bases and J by 4 bases, with 13 bases between. The CDR3 DNA is TGTGCCAGCAGTGGTCCGGGTGGGAGCACTGAAGCTTTCTTT. It is translated as CASSGPGGSTEAFF. Looking up the rest from reference TRBV2 and TRBJ1-1 gives the full variable domain: EPEVTQTPSHQVTQMGQEVILRCVPISNHLYFYWYRQILGQKVEFLVSFYNNEISEKSEIFDDQFSVERPDGSNFTLKIRSTKLEDSAMYFCASSGPGGSTEAFFGQGTRLTVV.

V usage is TRBV14 and J usage is TRBJ1-2; D not resolved. CDR3 length equals 14 residues. Germline V CDR1 and CDR2: SGHDN, FVKESK. Trimming pared 0 bases from V and 5 bases from J, leaving 10 bases between. CDR3: CASSQDATVYGYTF. In DNA, the CDR3 is TGTGCCAGCAGCCAAGATGCGACGGTATATGGCTACACCTTC.

This clone turned up a few times. The genes are TRBV7-3 and TRBJ2-5; 9 nucleotides align to TRBD1. The V gene end was trimmed by 5 bases and the J gene end by 5 bases; junction bases not matched to a gene: 9. The CDR3 is 15 residues long. In germline, CDR1 is SGHTA, CDR2 FQGTGA. DNA for the CDR3: TGTGCCAGCAGCCCGACCGGGACAGGGCGTGAGACCCAGTACTTC. It codes for CASSPTGTGRETQYF.

The chain joins TRBV5-1 to TRBJ1-1, with TRBD1 identical over 7 bases. The CDR3 totals 15 residues. With 6 bases clipped from V and 5 bases from J, the junction kept 13 bases outside the gene matches. Looked up from germline, CDR1 is SGHRS and CDR2 is YFSETQ. Written as DNA, the CDR3 is TGCGCCAGCAACGACAACGGACAGGTTCGGACTGAAGCTTTCTTT. Translated, it gives CASNDNGQVRTEAFF. Full variable domain (outside the CDR3, taken from reference TRBV5-1 and TRBJ1-1): KAGVTQTPRYLIKTRGQQVTLSCSPISGHRSVSWYQQTPGQGLQFLFEYFSETQRNKGNFPGRFSGRQFSNSRSEMNVSTLELGDSALYLCASNDNGQVRTEAFFGQGTRLTVV.

This clone was seen a few times. The rearrangement joins TRBV5-6 to TRBJ2-7; D remains ambiguous. V lost 2 bases and J 1 base, leaving 7 bases between the germline ends. CDR1 SGHDT and CDR2 YYEEEE come from the germline V gene. The CDR3 has 13 amino acids. The chain's CDR3 is CASSFGRSYEQYF. The CDR3 DNA reads TGTGCCAGCAGCTTCGGAAGATCCTACGAGCAGTACTTC.

The rearrangement uses TRBV25-1 and TRBJ2-7; D not certain. From germline, CDR1 is MGHDK and CDR2 SYGVNS. CDR3 size: 11 residues. The V and J ends lost 5 bases and 2 bases respectively, with 4 bases between them. Here the CDR3 DNA reads TGTGCCAGCAGTATCGCCTACGAGCAGTACTTC. Its protein product is CASSIAYEQYF.

The CDR3 is CASSQEITGGVYTEAFF. DNA of the CDR3: TGTGCCAGCAGCCAAGAAATAACAGGAGGGGTATACACTGAAGCTTTCTTT. The rearrangement joins TRBV3-1 (or the pseudogene TRBV3-2) to TRBJ1-1, with D perhaps TRBD1 (5 bases). Germline V gene data show CDR1 as LGHDT and CDR2 as YNNKEL (reference sequence). This CDR3 contains 17 residues. The germline V and J ends were trimmed by 0 bases and 3 bases, with 17 bases remaining between them.

The rearrangement uses TRBV12-5 and TRBJ1-1; D unresolved. The CDR3 extends over 12 amino acids. Germline V gene sequence: CDR1 LGHNT, CDR2 FRNRAP. Trimming shortened V by 6 bases and J by 7 bases, and 12 bases separated the two germline ends. The CDR3 sequence: CASGLDGYEAFF. The CDR3 DNA reads as TGTGCTAGTGGCCTCGACGGTTATGAAGCTTTCTTT.

V gene TRBV9 combines with J gene TRBJ2-1; D unresolved. This CDR3 contains 11 residues. Trimming cost V 5 bases and J 6 bases, with 6 bases left between them. From germline, CDR1 is SGDLS and CDR2 YYNGEE. The CDR3 protein is CASSRSNEQFF. The CDR3 DNA sequence: TGTGCCAGCAGTCGCTCCAATGAGCAGTTCTTC.

This clone was observed a handful of times. This chain connects TRBV7-2 to TRBJ2-1; the match to TRBD2 covers 12 bases. The CDR3 is 16 amino acids. The V and J ends lost 5 bases and 4 bases, in that order; junction bases with no gene match: 6. Germline V gene lookup returns CDR1 SGHTA and CDR2 FQGNSA. CDR3 bases: TGTGCCAGCAGCGCTCTAGCGGGGGGGTTTTACAATGAGCAGTTCTTC. Its translation: CASSALAGGFYNEQFF. Variable domain in full (rest from reference TRBV7-2 and TRBJ2-1): GAGVSQSPSNKVTEKGKDVELRCDPISGHTALYWYRQSLGQGLEFLIYFQGNSAPDKSGLPSDRFSAERTGGSVSTLTIQRTQQEDSAVYLCASSALAGGFYNEQFFGPGTRLTVL.

The V gene is TRBV6-1, the J gene TRBJ2-7; possible D gene TRBD2, 7 bases. This CDR3 region has 16 residues. V gave up 0 bases and J gave up 2 bases, with 14 bases separating them. Germline CDR1 reads MNHNS; CDR2 reads SASEGT. Here the CDR3 reads CASSEAHLRGPYEQYF. The CDR3 nucleotides read TGTGCCAGCAGTGAAGCGCATTTGCGGGGGCCCTACGAGCAGTACTTC.

This clone qualifies as medium-sized. The chain joins TRBV11-2 to TRBJ2-7; 8 bases align to TRBD1. Looked up from germline, CDR1 is SGHAT and CDR2 is FQNNGV. Trimming cost V 5 bases and J 4 bases; bases outside gene matches: 10. The CDR3 has 15 amino acids. In DNA, the CDR3 is TGTGCCAGCAGCGTCCCCGGGACAGGAGGGTACGAGCAGTACTTC. Encoded protein: CASSVPGTGGYEQYF. Using reference TRBV11-2 and TRBJ2-7 for the parts outside the CDR3, the full variable domain is EAGVAQSPRYKIIEKRQSVAFWCNPISGHATLYWYQQILGQGPKLLIQFQNNGVVDDSQLPKDRFSAERLKGVDSTLKIQPAKLEDSAVYLCASSVPGTGGYEQYFGPGTRLTVT.

The chain links TRBV10-3 to TRBJ2-3; 7 bases are shared with TRBD1. The CDR3 has 14 amino acids. Germline V gene lookup returns CDR1 ENHRY and CDR2 SYGVKD. The V gene end was trimmed by 7 bases and the J gene end by 0 bases; junction bases not matched to a gene: 4. In DNA, the CDR3 is TGTGCCATCAAACCGGGACAGAGCACAGATACGCAGTATTTT. Translation gives CAIKPGQSTDTQYF.

This clone has a single count. The chain joins TRBV19 to TRBJ1-3; 7 bases fit TRBD1. The CDR3 consists of 17 residues. Germline lookup yields CDR1 LNHDA and CDR2 SQIVND (reference sequence). V shed 9 bases, J shed 1 base, and the junction held 15 bases outside the gene matches. The CDR3 DNA reads TGTGCCAGGGGTTTCGCACAGGGGATATTATCTGGAAACACCATATATTTT. Amino acids: CARGFAQGILSGNTIYF.

The chain employs TRBV4-1 and TRBJ2-3; either TRBD1 or TRBD2 may supply D (6 bases each). From germline, CDR1 is MGHRA and CDR2 YSYEKL. This CDR3 is built from 14 residues. Trimming pared 2 bases from V and 2 bases from J, leaving 8 bases between. CDR3 DNA: TGCGCCAGCAGCCAAAGGGGGGACACAGATACGCAGTATTTT. The encoded protein is CASSQRGDTDTQYF.

For this clone: The same CDR3 arises from other DNA sequences in this sample as well. This chain joins TRBV5-4 and TRBJ2-3; D is unclear. V lost 1 base and J 3 bases, leaving 3 bases between the germline ends. This CDR3 region has 12 residues. Germline CDR1 SGHNT, CDR2 YYREEE (reference sequence). The CDR3 loop reads CASSLFTDTQYF. The DNA of the CDR3 is TGTGCCAGCAGCTTGTTTACAGATACGCAGTATTTT.

The chain has TRBV5-1 and TRBJ2-7, with TRBD2 matching over 14 bases. V shed 4 bases, J shed 5 bases, and the junction held 8 bases outside the gene matches. Germline V gene sequence: CDR1 SGHRS, CDR2 YFSETQ. This CDR3 has 16 residues. CDR3 nucleotides: TGCGCCAGCAGCCCTCGGACTAGCGGGAGGATGGACGAGCAGTACTTC. Amino acids: CASSPRTSGRMDEQYF.

This chain connects TRBV14 to TRBJ2-7; D is undetermined. Germline V gene lookup returns CDR1 SGHDN and CDR2 FVKESK. CDR3 size: 13 residues. The V end was cut by 4 bases, the J end by 0 bases, with 7 bases between. The CDR3 protein is CASSRRFSYEQYF. CDR3 DNA: TGTGCCAGCAGCCGTCGGTTCTCCTACGAGCAGTACTTC.

J is TRBJ2-7 and V is TRBV7-2, with D unresolved. Trimming took 5 bases from V and 5 from J, leaving 13 bases between them. The CDR3 runs to 13 residues. Per germline, CDR1 SGHTA and CDR2 FQGNSA. CDR3 DNA: TGTGCCAGCAGCATACGGTGGGGTGACGAGCAGTACTTC. This sequence encodes CASSIRWGDEQYF.

The genes are TRBV2 and TRBJ1-5; D might be TRBD1 (5 bases). With 6 bases removed from V and 0 bases from J, the gap between germline ends came to 6 bases. The germline V gene encodes CDR1 SNHLY and CDR2 FYNNEI. This CDR3 comprises 13 residues. CDR3 nucleotide sequence: TGTGCCAGCAGGGACAATAGCAATCAGCCCCAGCATTTT. The encoded protein is CASRDNSNQPQHF. The full variable domain, with the rest looked up from reference TRBV2 and TRBJ1-5, is EPEVTQTPSHQVTQMGQEVILRCVPISNHLYFYWYRQILGQKVEFLVSFYNNEISEKSEIFDDQFSVERPDGSNFTLKIRSTKLEDSAMYFCASRDNSNQPQHFGDGTRLSIL.